These 9 T cell receptor beta chains share one sample of origin, sequenced in a study of blood T cell repertoires in COVID-19. Assay: immunoSEQ multiplex PCR; the TCRdb copy retains only in-frame clones and omits some. The profile shows 250,000 to 350,000 clones, about nine tenths of them singletons. Sample: peripheral blood. Receptors were obtained from a woman aged 25 to 45 with COVID-19, enrolled during active disease.

The V call is TRBV6-5, the J call TRBJ2-1, with 9 bases fitting TRBD2. V lost 3 bases and J lost 7; bases outside the gene matches: 7. This CDR3 spans 15 amino acids. The V gene's germline CDR1 is MNHEY and CDR2 SVGAGI. This chain's CDR3 is CASSYPSGRMNEQFF. Written as DNA, the CDR3 is TGTGCCAGCAGTTATCCCAGCGGGAGGATGAATGAGCAGTTCTTC.

A note on this clone: Other DNA variants within this sample encode the same CDR3. The J gene is TRBJ2-2, the V gene TRBV5-1, with 7 bases identical to TRBD2. With V trimmed by 2 bases and J by 7 bases, 8 bases remained unmatched. This CDR3 is 15 amino acids long. The V gene's germline CDR1 is SGHRS and CDR2 YFSETQ. The CDR3 DNA sequence: TGCGCCAGCAGCTTAGGACTAGGGCCCGGCGGGGAGCTGTTTTTT. It specifies CASSLGLGPGGELFF.

CDR3 DNA: TGCAGCAGGACAGGACTCCCTGAAGCTTTCTTT. As protein: CSRTGLPEAFF. The chain has TRBV20-1 and TRBJ1-1; 7 nucleotides align to TRBD1. CDR3 size: 11 residues. Germline CDR1 and CDR2: DFQATT and SNEGSKA (reference sequence).

The rearrangement joins TRBV28 to TRBJ2-7, with 9 bases aligning to TRBD1. This CDR3 is 12 amino acids long. Germline loops: CDR1 MDHEN, CDR2 SYDVKM. The V segment lost 1 base and the J segment 9 bases; nucleotides outside the gene matches: 1. The chain's CDR3 is CASSLLDRGQYF. As DNA, the CDR3 is TGTGCCAGCAGTTTATTGGACAGGGGGCAGTACTTC.

The chain couples TRBV7-2 to TRBJ2-7; 9 nucleotides match TRBD2. The V and J ends lost 5 bases and 0 bases, in that order; junction bases with no gene match: 5. The CDR3 spans 15 residues. Germline V lookup: CDR1 SGHTA, CDR2 FQGNSA. The CDR3 DNA follows: TGTGCCAGCAGCGTGACTAGCGGCAGCTCCTACGAGCAGTACTTC. It yields the protein CASSVTSGSSYEQYF.

The gene calls are TRBV29-1 and TRBJ2-7, with TRBD1 identical over 7 bases. The CDR3 contains 13 residues. The junction had 1 base not matched to a gene; V was cut back by 2 bases and J by 0 bases. The germline gives CDR1 SQVTM, CDR2 ANQGSEA. The CDR3 DNA reads as TGCAGCGTTGAATGGACAGGCTCCTACGAGCAGTACTTC. Its translation: CSVEWTGSYEQYF.

The chain has TRBV30 and TRBJ2-7; D may be TRBD1 (6 bases). The CDR3 loop spans 15 amino acids. V was shortened by 3 bases and J by 3 bases, with 18 bases between the two germline ends. Looked up from germline, CDR1 is GTSNPN and CDR2 is SVGIG (reference sequence). This chain's CDR3 is CAWSPSRRGGYEQYF. DNA of the CDR3: TGTGCCTGGAGCCCATCCCGACGAGGGGGCTACGAGCAGTACTTC.

Written as DNA, the CDR3 is TGTGCCAGCTCCACGGAAGGGGTCGGAGGCTACACCTTC. Amino acids: CASSTEGVGGYTF. The chain uses TRBV18 and TRBJ1-2; tentative D call: TRBD1 (5 bases). The CDR3 sequence is 13 residues long. V was shortened by 6 bases and J by 8 bases, with 16 bases between the two germline ends. Germline V gives CDR1 KGHSH, CDR2 LQKENI.

V is TRBV10-3 and J is TRBJ2-5; 8 nucleotides align to TRBD2. This CDR3 spans 14 amino acids. The germline V gene has CDR1 ENHRY and CDR2 SYGVKD. V shed 6 bases, J shed 3 bases, and the junction held 6 bases outside the gene matches. This CDR3 is CAIRPGRGEETQYF. The DNA of the CDR3 is TGTGCCATCAGGCCCGGGAGGGGAGAAGAGACCCAGTACTTC.